Presented here are 2 T cell receptor beta chains from one specimen sequenced in a study of vaccination effects on CD4 cells after COVID-19. These receptors have no known antigen. TCRdb's table, derived via immunoSEQ multiplex PCR, lists solely in-frame clones and lacks some. The table has 75,000 to 100,000 clones, roughly 80% seen once. Expansion with viral peptide pools was applied to antigen-specific CD4+ T cells by the ViraFEST assay prior to sequencing. The culture ran for 10 days before CD4+ T cells were isolated. Participants received two doses of either the BNT162b2 or mRNA-1273 vaccine. The sample consisted of CD4+ T cells from PBMCs cultured with HCoV-OC43 spike peptides, taken after COVID-19 vaccination. Subset given: HCoV-OC43 spike overlapping peptide pool stimulation. These receptors all stem from a human donor who received a COVID-19 vaccine.

This rearrangement joins TRBV6-2 or TRBV6-3 to TRBJ2-7; 7 bases are a match to TRBD2. The trim removed 6 bases at V and 2 bases at J, leaving 10 bases unmatched. The CDR3 is 15 amino acids. CDR1 and CDR2 from the germline V gene are MNHEY and SVGEGT. Here the CDR3 DNA reads TGTGCCAGCAGCCACGTAGAGCGGGGCCCCTACGAGCAGTACGTC. It codes for CASSHVERGPYEQYV.

This clone appeared once. The chain couples TRBV28 to TRBJ1-5; D gene uncertain. Germline assignment: CDR1 MDHEN and CDR2 SYDVKM. CDR3 length equals 13 residues. Trimming took 6 bases from V and 11 from J, leaving 17 bases between them. The CDR3 is CASRLGEFGAQHF. DNA of the CDR3: TGTGCCAGCAGACTCGGGGAGTTTGGGGCCCAGCATTTT.